This T cell receptor (beta chain) is drawn from a study of blood T cells in healthy people across ages. Study-level findings and limits: Without sorted subsets, naive and antigen-experienced compartments could not be conclusively compared. Age showed a roughly linear inverse relationship with TCR beta diversity per million T cells.

As for this clonotype: Antigen specificity is unknown.

A sample-barcoded 5' primer and a J-beta primer mix were used in a second PCR of roughly 7 to 12 cycles. TCRdb reprocessed the 5' RACE reads with MiXCR, giving one entry per CDR3 protein. The repertoire consists of about 380,000 distinct CDR3 sequences, with approximately 52% occurring once and the leading ten covering around 49%. Donors gave around 9.3 milliliters of peripheral blood apiece. In each sample, at least 7 million PBMCs were isolated. The CDR3 is made up of 13 amino acids. Germline V gene lookup returns CDR1 DFQATT and CDR2 SNEGSKA (reference sequence). V shed 3 bases and J shed 0 bases, with 7 bases lying between them.

The specimen sequenced was blood. This sequence was found in a man aged 55 to 70 in good health. The chain is built from TRBV20-1 and TRBJ2-3; D gene unclear. The CDR3 region is CSASRQSTDTQYF. DNA for the CDR3: TGCAGTGCTAGTCGCCAGAGCACAGATACGCAGTATTTT.